This T cell receptor (beta chain) was retrieved from a study of T cells in Graves' hyperthyroidism and ophthalmopathy. Using RNA transcripts as the source, TCR beta CDR3 regions were amplified. Carried out on the TCR CDR3, a first-round RT-PCR used the HTBI primer set. TCRdb recomputed calls from the multiplex PCR reads with MiXCR, one row per CDR3 protein. This sample has hundreds of thousands of distinct CDR3 sequences, with more than 30% found just once. The study defined stable Graves' hyperthyroidism as no ophthalmopathy progression within 18 months. This CDR3 spans 11 amino acids. The ends were cut back, 10 bases at V and 5 bases at J, with 8 bases in the middle. Germline V CDR1 and CDR2: ENHRY, SYGVKD. The table lists this clonotype with a few counts.

Input material: blood. The source of this sequence is a man in his late teens or twenties with Graves' hyperthyroidism. V usage is TRBV10-3 and J usage is TRBJ2-2; D is undetermined. Here the CDR3 reads CATYATGELFF. In DNA form, the CDR3 reads TGTGCCACCTACGCAACCGGGGAGCTGTTTTTT.